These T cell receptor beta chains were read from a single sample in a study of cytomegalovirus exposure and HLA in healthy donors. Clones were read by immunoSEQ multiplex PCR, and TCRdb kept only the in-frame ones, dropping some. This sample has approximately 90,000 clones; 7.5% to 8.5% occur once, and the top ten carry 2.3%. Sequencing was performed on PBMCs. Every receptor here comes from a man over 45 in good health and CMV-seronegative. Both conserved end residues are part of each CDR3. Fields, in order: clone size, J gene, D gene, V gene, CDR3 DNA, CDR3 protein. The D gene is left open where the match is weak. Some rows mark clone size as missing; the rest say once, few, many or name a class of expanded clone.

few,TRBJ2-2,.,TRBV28,TGTGCCAGCAGTCTCGGGACAAGGCCCGGCGGGGAGCTGTTTTTT,CASSLGTRPGGELFF
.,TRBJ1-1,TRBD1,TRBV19,TGTGCCAGTAGTCCCCAGACAGGGATTAAAGAAGCTTTCTTT,CASSPQTGIKEAFF
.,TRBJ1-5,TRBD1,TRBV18,TGTGCCAGCTCACCCGGACAGGGCAATCAGCCCCAGCATTTT,CASSPGQGNQPQHF
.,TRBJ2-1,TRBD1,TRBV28,TGTGCCAGCAGCCCTACAGGGGCCAATGAGCAGTTCTTC,CASSPTGANEQFF
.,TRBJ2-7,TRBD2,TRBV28,TGTGCCAGCAGTTCAGATAGCGGGGGGGCCTGGGAGCAGTACTTC,CASSSDSGGAWEQYF
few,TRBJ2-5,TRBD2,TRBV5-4,TGTGCCAGCAGCCCAAGGGGAAGGCTAGCGGGAGGAGCAGAGACCCAGTACTTC,CASSPRGRLAGGAETQYF
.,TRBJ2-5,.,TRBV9,TGTGCCAGCAGCGTAGTAGGGGCAGAGACCCAGTACTTC,CASSVVGAETQYF
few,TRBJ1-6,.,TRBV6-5,TGTGCCAGCAGTGGCCAAACCAATTCACCCCTCCACTTT,CASSGQTNSPLHF
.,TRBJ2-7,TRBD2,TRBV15,TGTGCCACCAGCAGAGCCGGGACTAGATCCTACGAGCAGTACTTC,CATSRAGTRSYEQYF
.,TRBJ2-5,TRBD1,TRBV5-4,TGTGCCAGCAGCTTGGCCCAGACAGGGAGAGGCGAGACCCAGTACTTC,CASSLAQTGRGETQYF
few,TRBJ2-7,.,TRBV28,TGTGCCAGCAGTTCGACAGATACCTACGGAGAGCAGTACTTC,CASSSTDTYGEQYF
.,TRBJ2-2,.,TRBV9,TGTGCCAGCAGCGTAGAACTAGTTCCCGGGGAGCTGTTTTTT,CASSVELVPGELFF
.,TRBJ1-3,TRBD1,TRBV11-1,TGTGCCAGCAGCAACGGGGACAGTGTGAAAGGAAACACCATATATTTT,CASSNGDSVKGNTIYF
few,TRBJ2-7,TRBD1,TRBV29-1,TGCAGCGTTGGGGACAGCAGTTCCTACGAGCAGTACTTC,CSVGDSSSYEQYF
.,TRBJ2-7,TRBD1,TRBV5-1,TGCGCCAGCAGCTCACAAATCGGGACAGCCTACGAGCAGTACTTC,CASSSQIGTAYEQYF
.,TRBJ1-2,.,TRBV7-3,TGTGCCAGCAGCTCAAGTCGTGGGGGGGAGGTAGATGGCTACACCTTC,CASSSSRGGEVDGYTF
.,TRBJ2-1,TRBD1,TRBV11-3,TGTGCCAGCAGCTTACGGACAGGTAACAATGAGCAGTTCTTC,CASSLRTGNNEQFF
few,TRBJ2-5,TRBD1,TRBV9,TGTGCCAGCAGCGTAACCGAGGGGGCTGGGACCCAGTACTTC,CASSVTEGAGTQYF
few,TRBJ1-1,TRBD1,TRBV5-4,TGTGCCAGCAGCTCGAACAGGGGCCAGAACACTGAAGCTTTCTTT,CASSSNRGQNTEAFF
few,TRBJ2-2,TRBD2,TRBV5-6,TGTGCCAGCAGCTTGGAGGGAGGGTACACCGGGGAGCTGTTTTTT,CASSLEGGYTGELFF
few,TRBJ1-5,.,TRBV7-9,TGTGCCAGCAGCTTAGTAACTACGCCCCAGCATTTT,CASSLVTTPQHF
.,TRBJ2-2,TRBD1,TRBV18,TGTGCCAGCTCCTGGACAGGGCCAAACACCGGGGAGCTGTTTTTT,CASSWTGPNTGELFF
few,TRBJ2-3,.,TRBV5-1,TGCGCCAGCAGCTTGTCAGGTATAGGCACAGATACGCAGTATTTT,CASSLSGIGTDTQYF
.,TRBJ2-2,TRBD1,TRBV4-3,TGCGCCAGCAGCCAAGTCCCGGGACAGGGTTCCGCGAACACCGGGGAGCTGTTTTTT,CASSQVPGQGSANTGELFF
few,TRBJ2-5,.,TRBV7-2,TGTGCCAGCCTTGAGGGATCGAGCTTTGGAGAGACCCAGTACTTC,CASLEGSSFGETQYF
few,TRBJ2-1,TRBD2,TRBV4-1,TGCGCCAGCAGCCAAGAGTGGTTGGCAGGGATGCTAGCGGGAGTGAGGAATGAGCAGTTCTTC,CASSQEWLAGMLAGVRNEQFF
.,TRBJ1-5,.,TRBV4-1,TGCGCCAGCAGCCAAGCTACCAGCGACAGTCCGCCCCAGCATTTT,CASSQATSDSPPQHF
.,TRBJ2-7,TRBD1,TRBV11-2,TGTGCCAGCAGCACGGACAGGGTGAGAGAGCAGTACTTC,CASSTDRVREQYF
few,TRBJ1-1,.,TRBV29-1,TGCAGCGTTGGTGGGAGGCCTGGGACTGAAGCTTTCTTT,CSVGGRPGTEAFF
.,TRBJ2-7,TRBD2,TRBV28,TGTGCCAGCAGGCAGGGAGGGCACGGAGAGCAGTACTTC,CASRQGGHGEQYF
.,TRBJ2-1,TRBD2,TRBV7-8,TGTGCCAGCACCCCTAGCGGGGATGAGCAGTTCTTC,CASTPSGDEQFF
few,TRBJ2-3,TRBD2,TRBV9,TGTGCCAGCAGCGTAGTAGCGGGGGCTCTCCGGGATACGCAGTATTTT,CASSVVAGALRDTQYF
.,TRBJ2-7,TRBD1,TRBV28,TGTGCCAGCAGTTTACTTGGGACAGGGGGAATCTACGAGCAGTACTTC,CASSLLGTGGIYEQYF
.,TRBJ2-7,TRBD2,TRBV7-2,TGTGCCAGCAGCCCTAGCGGGGGGGGATACGAGCAGTACTTC,CASSPSGGGYEQYF
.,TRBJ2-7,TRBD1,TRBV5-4,TGTGCCAGCAGCCGTGACAGGGCGAGCTCCTACGAGCAGTACTTC,CASSRDRASSYEQYF
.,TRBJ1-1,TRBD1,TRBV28,TGTGCCAGCAGGGAGACAGGGGGCTTAGTGCCCACTGAAGCTTTCTTT,CASRETGGLVPTEAFF
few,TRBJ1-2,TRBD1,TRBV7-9,TGTGCCAGCAGCTTAACAGGGGGAAAGGGCTATGGCTACACCTTC,CASSLTGGKGYGYTF
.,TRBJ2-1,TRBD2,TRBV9,TGTGCCAGCAGCGATGGACTAGCGTCCTACAATGAGCAGTTCTTC,CASSDGLASYNEQFF
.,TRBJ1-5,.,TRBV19,TGTGCCAGTAGGGGCGACCTTAGCAATCAGCCCCAGCATTTT,CASRGDLSNQPQHF
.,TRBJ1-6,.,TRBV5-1,TGCGCCAGCAGCTTGAGCCTGCAGGCTAATTCACCCCTCCACTTT,CASSLSLQANSPLHF
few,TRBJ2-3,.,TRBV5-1,TGCGCCAGCAGCTTCAGATCAGATACGCAGTATTTT,CASSFRSDTQYF
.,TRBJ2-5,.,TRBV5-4,TGTGCCAGCAGCTTGCAGCGTCCGGGTACCCAAGAGACCCAGTACTTC,CASSLQRPGTQETQYF
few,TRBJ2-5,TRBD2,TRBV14,TGTGCCAGCAGCCTATGGACTAGCGTAATAGAGACCCAGTACTTC,CASSLWTSVIETQYF
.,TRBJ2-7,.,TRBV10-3,TGTGCCATCAGTGAGATCAACTACGAGCAGTACTTC,CAISEINYEQYF
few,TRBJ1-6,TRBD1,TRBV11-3,TGTGCCAGCAGCCCCGGGACAGCCGGACCCCTCCACTTT,CASSPGTAGPLHF
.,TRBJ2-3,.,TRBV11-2,TGTGCCAGCAGCTTAGCAGTCACAGGACATCGGCCGGGTACAGATACGCAGTATTTT,CASSLAVTGHRPGTDTQYF
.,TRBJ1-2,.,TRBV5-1,TGCGCCAGCAGCCCCGCCAGGGCCAGCTATGGCTACACCTTC,CASSPARASYGYTF
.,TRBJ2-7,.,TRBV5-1,TGCGCCAGCAGCTTGGACGGGGACACCCTAAGAGAGCAGTACTTC,CASSLDGDTLREQYF
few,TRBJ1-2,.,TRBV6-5,TGTGCCAGCAGTTACCAGTCCCAGAACTATGGCTACACCTTC,CASSYQSQNYGYTF
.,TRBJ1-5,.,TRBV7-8,TGTGCCAGCAGCTTGGGAGCCAGGGGATCCCATAGCAATCAGCCCCAGCATTTT,CASSLGARGSHSNQPQHF